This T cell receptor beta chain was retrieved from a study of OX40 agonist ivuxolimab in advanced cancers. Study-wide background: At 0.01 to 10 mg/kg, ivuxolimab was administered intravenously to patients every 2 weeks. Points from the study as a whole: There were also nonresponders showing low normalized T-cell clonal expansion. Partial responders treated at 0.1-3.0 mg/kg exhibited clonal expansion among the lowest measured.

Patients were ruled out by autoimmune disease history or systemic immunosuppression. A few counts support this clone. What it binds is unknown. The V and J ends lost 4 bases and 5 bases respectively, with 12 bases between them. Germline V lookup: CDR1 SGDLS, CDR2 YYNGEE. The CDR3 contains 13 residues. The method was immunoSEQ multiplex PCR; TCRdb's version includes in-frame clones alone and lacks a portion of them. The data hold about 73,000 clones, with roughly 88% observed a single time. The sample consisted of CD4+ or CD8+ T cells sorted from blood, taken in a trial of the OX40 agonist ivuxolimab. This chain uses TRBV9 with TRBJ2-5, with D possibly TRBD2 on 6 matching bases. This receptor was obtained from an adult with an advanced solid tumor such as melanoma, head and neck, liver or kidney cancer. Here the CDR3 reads CASSPGSLETQYF. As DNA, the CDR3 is TGTGCCAGCAGCCCCGGGAGCTTGGAGACCCAGTACTTC.